This record covers a single T cell receptor (beta chain). Antigen unknown. The sample comes from a study of human T cells and chemical hapten exposure. Overall study results and limits: Donor immune responses may differ from healthy people's, since all donors had alopecia.

Each CDR3 protein is one row after TCRdb ran MiXCR on the RACE reads. The profile shows 350,000 to 450,000 distinct CDR3 sequences, approximately 5.1% of them singletons. This sample's time point: pre-sensitization, week 0. Documented treatment: therapeutic diphenylcyclopropenone sensitization with weekly scalp DPC. It was unfractionated whole blood from which total RNA was extracted. There are 16 residues in the CDR3. Germline V gives CDR1 DFQATT, CDR2 SNEGSKA (reference sequence). Germline trimming cut 0 bases from V and 6 bases from J; bases unmatched to any gene: 13. The rearrangement links TRBV20-1 to TRBJ1-1; 7 bases are a match to TRBD1. The TCR originated in a woman aged 45-59 years with alopecia areata. Some clones in this sample may be carry-over from other donors' samples. The material sequenced was whole blood, taken in connection with sensitization to the hapten diphenylcyclopropenone (DPC). DNA of the CDR3: TGCAGTGCTAGAGAAACTTACAGGGGTGTTCAAGCTGAAGCTTTCTTT. Amino acid sequence: CSARETYRGVQAEAFF.